This T cell receptor (beta chain) was recorded in a study of blood T cell repertoires in COVID-19 (TCRdb year 2020). Background for the entire study: Samples covering the acute and convalescent phases of COVID-19 were provided by collaborators in the United States, Italy and Spain. The repertoires were made available in a free public database intended to serve as a resource for research on the immune response to SARS-CoV-2. Nearly every sample came with metadata listing a de-identified subject ID, COVID-19 status, age in years and sex. The dataset comprised deeply sampled blood TCRbeta repertoires from subjects exposed to, actively infected with, or recovered from COVID-19. Samples came from the ongoing ImmuneRACE study (first 160 participants) plus 1,254 subjects from 6 global collaborators. Where available, HLA class I and class II types were taken from metadata supplied by the sample provider and were not determined by assay-based typing. The prospective study material was composed of cDNA or gDNA derived from T cells, B-cell-depleted T cells, or PBMCs. General study outcomes and caveats: Clinical and demographic metadata were provided uncurated, with the amount varying by source and participant.

A remark on this clone: No antigen is known for it. The sample holds no much larger clone one base away, and base qualities are not on file.

Whole blood was collected in K2EDTA tubes by collaborating institutions according to the institutions' own protocols. For TCRbeta analysis, collaborators shipped samples as frozen whole blood, isolated PBMCs, or DNA extracted from either of those sample types. TCRbeta CDR3 regions were amplified from genomic DNA using the immunoSEQ Assay, a bias-controlled multiplex PCR. On the authors' methods: Nucleated cell counts per sample were estimated from amplification of reference gene primers within the assay. To quantify the absolute abundance of each unique TCRbeta CDR3 rearrangement, sequence reads were collapsed and filtered. For each sample, productive Simpson clonality was calculated by taking the square root of Simpson's diversity index across productive rearrangements. The table comes from immuneACCESS by way of TCRdb, which keeps in-frame sequences with V and J called. Part of the clones is missing from these tables; in studies checked, under half for an unresolved V gene and the rest for unknown reasons. The V and J calls and clone size come from that table; D and trimming were worked out from the DNA. The sample has about 200,000 clones on record, 83% of them singletons. The ten top clones hold 2.5% to 3% of the sample.

Measured from the cysteine to the phenylalanine, the CDR3 is 11 residues long. Left in the record is the CDR3 DNA by itself, 33 bases read in frame from the first base. The V end loses 2 bases and the J end loses 5 bases, and a stretch of 3 bases separates them. CDR1 and CDR2, looked up from the germline V gene (reference sequence), are SGHNT and YYREEE. The sequenced sample was peripheral blood. The clonotype originates from a woman aged 40-49 years with active or convalescent COVID-19. In this chain, TRBV5-4 is recombined with TRBJ2-3, with the D gene too uncertain to name. The CDR3 in this case is CASSFQDTQYF. The DNA sequence reads TGTGCCAGCAGCTTTCAAGATACGCAGTATTTT. Beyond the CDR3, the reference TRBV5-4 and TRBJ2-3 genes provide the residues; the full variable domain reads: ETGVTQSPTHLIKTRGQQVTLRCSSQSGHNTVSWYQQALGQGPQFIFQYYREEENGRGNFPPRFSGLQFPNYSSELNVNALELDDSALYLCASSFQDTQYFGPGTRLTVL.